Presented here are 17 T cell receptor beta chains from one specimen sequenced in a study of CD8+ T cells in alopecia areata. Treatment noted: oral pan-JAK inhibitor, 5-10 mg twice daily. Sequencing templates came from extracted RNA that was reverse transcribed into cDNA. Produced via immunoSEQ multiplex PCR; TCRdb's table is partial and in-frame only. The sample lists 150,000 to 200,000 clones; less than 65% were seen once. The sequencing here drew on CD4+ T cells sorted from blood, taken at week 24, from a patient treated with tofacitinib. The receptors were sampled from a human donor with alopecia areata.

The chain couples TRBV10-3 to TRBJ2-7, with 10 positions matching TRBD2. This CDR3 comprises 13 residues. Unmatched junction bases numbered 4, after V lost 6 bases and J lost 5 bases. From germline, CDR1 is ENHRY and CDR2 SYGVKD. The CDR3: CAIRPGLADEQYF. CDR3 DNA sequence: TGTGCCATCAGACCCGGACTAGCGGACGAGCAGTACTTC.

The chain joins TRBV30 to TRBJ2-2; tentatively, D is TRBD1 or TRBD2 (5 bases each). In germline, CDR1 is GTSNPN, CDR2 SVGIG (reference sequence). This CDR3 has 11 residues. Between the trimmed V and J ends, which lost 4 bases and 6 bases, there was a span of 6 bases. The CDR3 DNA reads as TGTGCCTGGATGGGGGCCGGGGAGCTGTTTTTT. This gives the protein CAWMGAGELFF.

The gene calls are TRBV5-1 and TRBJ1-1, with D hard to call. V lost 0 bases and J 0 bases, leaving 9 bases between the germline ends. Germline CDR1 is SGHRS and CDR2 is YFSETQ. The CDR3 totals 15 residues. The CDR3 DNA follows: TGCGCCAGCAGCTTGGGTTGGATCATGAACACTGAAGCTTTCTTT. Its protein product is CASSLGWIMNTEAFF. Full variable domain (outside the CDR3, taken from reference TRBV5-1 and TRBJ1-1): KAGVTQTPRYLIKTRGQQVTLSCSPISGHRSVSWYQQTPGQGLQFLFEYFSETQRNKGNFPGRFSGRQFSNSRSEMNVSTLELGDSALYLCASSLGWIMNTEAFFGQGTRLTVV.

The chain employs TRBV9 and TRBJ1-2; D not resolved. CDR3 length equals 15 residues. Germline CDR1 reads SGDLS; CDR2 reads YYNGEE. V was pared by 4 bases and J by 7 bases, with 20 bases between. CDR3 residues: CASSPTGSTPGGYTF. DNA for the CDR3: TGTGCCAGCAGCCCAACGGGGTCCACCCCCGGTGGCTACACCTTC. The whole variable domain, remainder taken from reference TRBV9 and TRBJ1-2, is DSGVTQTPKHLITATGQRVTLRCSPRSGDLSVYWYQQSLDQGLQFLIQYYNGEERAKGNILERFSAQQFPDLHSELNLSSLELGDSALYFCASSPTGSTPGGYTFGSGTRLTVV.

The V gene is TRBV15, the J gene TRBJ2-1; D may correspond to TRBD1 or TRBD2 (5 bases each). Germline assignment: CDR1 LNHNV and CDR2 YYDKDF (reference sequence). Deletions cut 1 base from V and 1 base from J, with 8 bases between. The CDR3 length is 15 residues. CDR3 in amino acids: CATSRGGPSYNEQFF. CDR3 in DNA: TGTGCCACCAGCAGAGGGGGACCGTCCTACAATGAGCAGTTCTTC.

The chain has TRBV5-6 and TRBJ1-2; TRBD1 aligns across 7 bases. Trimming removed 3 bases from V and 4 bases from J; junction bases left unmatched: 6. The CDR3 extends over 14 amino acids. Germline CDR1 SGHDT, CDR2 YYEEEE. The CDR3 here is CASSSPGQLYGYTF. CDR3 nucleotide sequence: TGTGCCAGCAGCTCGCCGGGACAGCTCTATGGCTACACCTTC.

This clone appeared once. The genes are TRBV6-5 and TRBJ1-6; D is unclear. Trimming left V 6 bases short and J 8 bases short, with 17 bases between. Per germline, CDR1 MNHEY and CDR2 SVGAGI. The CDR3 totals 15 residues. CDR3 in DNA: TGTGCCAGCAGATCCTTCCCGAAAAGGGATTCACCCCTCCACTTT. It codes for CASRSFPKRDSPLHF.

The chain recombines TRBV25-1 with TRBJ1-2; D is unresolved. The CDR3 runs 14 residues. Trimming left V 0 bases short and J 8 bases short, with 13 bases between. Germline V gene lookup returns CDR1 MGHDK and CDR2 SYGVNS. CDR3 region: CASSEYPEGRGYTF. CDR3 coding DNA: TGTGCCAGCAGTGAATACCCTGAAGGGAGGGGCTACACCTTC.

The chain employs TRBV29-1 and TRBJ2-2; D ambiguous. Trimming stripped 4 bases from V and 4 bases from J, with 13 bases between. Germline CDR1 is SQVTM and CDR2 is ANQGSEA. This CDR3 spans 14 amino acids. This CDR3 is CSVATVSGTGELFF. CDR3 nucleotides: TGCAGCGTTGCGACGGTCTCAGGCACCGGGGAGCTGTTTTTT.

The CDR3 coding sequence is TGTGCCAGCAGCCCCACGGAAGGGTGGACCTACGAGCAGTACTTC. It yields the protein CASSPTEGWTYEQYF. The J gene is TRBJ2-7, the V gene TRBV4-2; D not certain. CDR1 LGHNA and CDR2 YNFKEQ come from the germline V gene. The V end lost 4 bases, the J end lost 2 bases, and 15 bases lay between the germline ends. This CDR3 spans 15 amino acids.

This clone was detected a few times. The chain combines TRBV29-1 with TRBJ2-3; TRBD1 might be the D (6 bases). Looked up from germline, CDR1 is SQVTM and CDR2 is ANQGSEA. This CDR3 is 14 amino acids long. Trimming took 4 bases from V and 4 from J, leaving 15 bases between them. CDR3 coding DNA: TGCAGCGTTGTAGCAGGGGTACTTGCAGATACGCAGTATTTT. It encodes CSVVAGVLADTQYF.

This clone showed up just a few times. The gene calls are TRBV30 and TRBJ1-1; D unclear. Looked up from germline, CDR1 is GTSNPN and CDR2 is SVGIG (reference sequence). The V and J ends lost 0 bases and 6 bases respectively, with 8 bases between them. The CDR3 sequence is 12 residues long. The CDR3 DNA reads TGTGCCTGGAGTGTACTGGGCGCTGAAGCTTTCTTT. Translating gives CAWSVLGAEAFF.

The rearrangement joins TRBV7-9 to TRBJ2-5; possibly TRBD2 for D (5 bases). The CDR3 has 14 amino acids. The germline V gene has CDR1 SEHNR and CDR2 FQNEAQ (reference sequence). Between the trimmed V and J ends, which lost 7 bases and 5 bases, there was a span of 17 bases. CDR3 in DNA: TGTGCCAGCACCCTACGAGGGAAAAGCGAGACCCAGTACTTC. Its protein is CASTLRGKSETQYF.

The J gene is TRBJ2-1, the V gene TRBV5-1, with 7 positions matching TRBD2. J was trimmed by 7 bases and V by 4 bases; bases with no gene match: 11. The CDR3 is 15 amino acids. Looked up from germline, CDR1 is SGHRS and CDR2 is YFSETQ. The CDR3 reads CASSLLAGEGNEQFF. The CDR3 region has the DNA TGCGCCAGCAGCCTCTTGGCGGGGGAGGGGAATGAGCAGTTCTTC. Drawing the rest from reference TRBV5-1 and TRBJ2-1, the complete variable domain is KAGVTQTPRYLIKTRGQQVTLSCSPISGHRSVSWYQQTPGQGLQFLFEYFSETQRNKGNFPGRFSGRQFSNSRSEMNVSTLELGDSALYLCASSLLAGEGNEQFFGPGTRLTVL.

This clone has ten or more counts. The CDR3 loop reads CASSRDRGPDEQYF. For the CDR3, the DNA is TGTGCCAGCAGCCGGGACAGGGGGCCTGACGAGCAGTACTTC. The chain has TRBV11-2 and TRBJ2-7; 12 nucleotides agree with TRBD1. The ends lost 5 bases at V and 5 bases at J; junction bases unmatched: 4. The CDR3 totals 14 residues. The V gene's germline CDR1 is SGHAT and CDR2 FQNNGV.

Only a few counts were recorded for this clone. This chain links TRBV25-1 with TRBJ2-3; 8 bases align to TRBD2. V dropped 2 bases and J dropped 3; count of bases not matched to a gene: 1. CDR3 size: 14 residues. Germline CDR1 is MGHDK and CDR2 is SYGVNS. The CDR3 here is CASSEAGGTDTQYF. Here the CDR3 DNA reads TGTGCCAGCAGTGAAGCGGGGGGAACAGATACGCAGTATTTT.

J is TRBJ1-6 and V is TRBV30; D might be TRBD1 (6 bases). V gave up 3 bases and J gave up 7 bases, with 13 bases separating them. CDR1 is GTSNPN and CDR2 is SVGIG in the germline V gene (reference sequence). There are 14 residues in the CDR3. Here the CDR3 reads CAWRPTGRNSPLHF. In DNA, the CDR3 is TGTGCCTGGAGACCGACAGGACGAAATTCACCCCTCCACTTT.